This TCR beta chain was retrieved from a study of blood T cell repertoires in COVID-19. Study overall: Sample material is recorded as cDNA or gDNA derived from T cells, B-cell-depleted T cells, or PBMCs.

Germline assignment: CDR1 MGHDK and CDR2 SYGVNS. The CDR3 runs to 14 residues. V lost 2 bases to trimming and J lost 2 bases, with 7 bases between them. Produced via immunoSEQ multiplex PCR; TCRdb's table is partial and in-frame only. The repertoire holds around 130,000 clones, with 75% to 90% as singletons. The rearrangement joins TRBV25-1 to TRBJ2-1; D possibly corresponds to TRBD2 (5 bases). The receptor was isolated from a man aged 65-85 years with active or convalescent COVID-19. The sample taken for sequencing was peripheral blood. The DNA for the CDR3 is TGTGCCAGCAGTGAAGGAGGACCCTACAATGAGCAGTTCTTC. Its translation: CASSEGGPYNEQFF. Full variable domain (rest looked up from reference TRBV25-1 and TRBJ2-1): EADIYQTPRYLVIGTGKKITLECSQTMGHDKMYWYQQDPGMELHLIHYSYGVNSTEKGDLSSESTVSRIRTEHFPLTLESARPSHTSQYLCASSEGGPYNEQFFGPGTRLTVL.